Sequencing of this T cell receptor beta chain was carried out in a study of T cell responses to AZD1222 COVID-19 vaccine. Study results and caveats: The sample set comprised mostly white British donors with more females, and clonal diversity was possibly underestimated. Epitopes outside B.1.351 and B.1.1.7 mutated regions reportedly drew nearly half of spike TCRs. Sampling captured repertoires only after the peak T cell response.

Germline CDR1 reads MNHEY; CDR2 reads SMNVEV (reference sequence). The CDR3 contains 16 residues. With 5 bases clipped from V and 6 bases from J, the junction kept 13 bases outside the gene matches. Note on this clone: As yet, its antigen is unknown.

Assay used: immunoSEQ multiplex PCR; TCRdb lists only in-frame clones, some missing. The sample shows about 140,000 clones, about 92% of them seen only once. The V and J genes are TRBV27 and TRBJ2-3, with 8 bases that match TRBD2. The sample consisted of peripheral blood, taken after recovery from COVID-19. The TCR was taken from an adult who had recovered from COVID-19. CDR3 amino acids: CASSITDPRLADTQYF. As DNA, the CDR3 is TGTGCCAGCAGTATAACTGACCCACGACTAGCGGATACGCAGTATTTT.